This TCR beta chain derives from a study of Ad26.COV2.S vaccination and SARS-CoV-2 variants (dated by TCRdb to the early 2020s). With regard to the full study: Donors in the vaccine arm were drawn from COV1001, a multicentre, randomized, double-blind, placebo-controlled phase I-IIa trial testing Ad26.COV2.S in healthy adults. TCRbeta repertoire sequencing was used to assess the specificity and breadth of SARS-CoV-2-reactive T cell receptors after Ad26.COV2.S vaccination. Ad26.COV2.S was administered intramuscularly at a dose of 5x10^10 or 1x10^11 viral particles, either as one shot or as two shots given 56 days apart. The TCR-sequenced set comprised about 30 samples: some 19 Ad26.COV2.S vaccine recipients, 5 placebo recipients and 8 SARS-CoV-2 convalescent individuals. Investigators did not know the trial group allocation while performing experiments and assessing outcomes. Trial participants were randomized into five groups of five, in which low-dose or high-dose Ad26.COV2.S was given once or twice, or placebo was given on both occasions.

Study-level results and caveats: Vaccine and placebo recipients had similar non-spike TCR breadth, a finding consistent with the vaccine containing only spike. It was noted by the authors that total T cell responses may have been underestimated by the TCR breadth and depth analyses. Comparing responses between vaccine doses or regimens was not something the study was powered to do. Spike-specific TCR breadth was higher in Ad26.COV2.S recipients than in placebo recipients (P = 0.0014). After vaccination, spike-specific CD8+ and CD4+ T cell responses were reported to show substantial breadth.

TCRbeta CDR3 regions were sequenced with the immunoSEQ Assay. After extraction, genomic DNA underwent amplification by bias-controlled multiplex PCR, followed by high-throughput sequencing. As for the original processing: To quantify the absolute abundance of each unique TCRbeta CDR3 region, sequences were collapsed and filtered. T cell fraction was estimated by normalizing TCRbeta template counts to usable DNA, with usable DNA measured through amplification of reference genes found in all nucleated cells. Repertoire TCRs were annotated as SARS-CoV-2-specific when V gene, CDR3 amino acid sequence and J gene were exactly matched to a known reactive TCR set. MIRA supplied the reference SARS-CoV-2 TCR set, which was filtered for enrichment in COVID-19-positive ImmuneCODE repertoires so that public or cross-reactive TCRs were removed. Based on the MIRA antigens, annotated TCRs were further analysed at the level of specific ORF or position within ORF. Breadth was defined as annotated unique rearrangements over total unique productive rearrangements; depth was the summed frequency of those rearrangements. Group comparisons of TCR breadth used two-sided Wilcoxon rank-sum tests. The table comes from immuneACCESS by way of TCRdb, which keeps in-frame sequences with V and J called. Part of the clones is missing from these tables; in studies checked, under half for an unresolved V gene and the rest for unknown reasons. The D gene and trimming were derived from the DNA, and the V and J assignments and clone size from that table. The sample has about 460,000 clones on record, 70% to 90% of them singletons. Roughly 1.7% of the sample belongs to the ten largest clones.

CDR1 and CDR2 were assigned from the germline V gene as MDHEN and SYDVKM. Clipping removes 6 bases from V and 0 bases from J, with 12 as the unmatched junction base count. CDR3 length: 20 amino acids, cysteine to phenylalanine. Only CDR3 DNA is held: 60 bases, read in frame from base 1. This clone was observed a single time. Its specific antigen is unknown. Base qualities are not at hand, and no much larger clone is one base apart. The sample's treatment or condition label, in plain terms: 15 to 20 received Ad26.COV2.S at low or high dose, single or two shots; roughly 5 received placebo; per-sample allocation not given. Repertoires of vaccine and placebo recipients were sequenced from samples collected on day 63 after the first injection. In Cohort 1b, about two dozen adults aged 18-55 years were enrolled at a single site in Boston, USA, between 29 July and 7 August 2020. Ad26.COV2.S was a replication-incompetent adenovirus type 26 vector expressing a prefusion-stabilized SARS-CoV-2 spike protein from the original Wuhan strain.

The sequence derives from a person between 18 and 60 years old who received the Ad26.COV2.S COVID-19 vaccine or a placebo. The sequence joins TRBV28 to TRBJ2-4; TRBD2 lines up with 15 middle nucleotides. The sequences come from peripheral blood, collected in a trial of Ad26.COV2.S vaccine versus placebo. The nucleotides are TGTGCCAGCAGCTGGAAGAGGACTAGCGGGAGGGAGGGAGCCAAAAACATTCAGTACTTC. Translated, it reads CASSWKRTSGREGAKNIQYF.